These T cell receptor beta chains were read from a single sample in a study of cytomegalovirus exposure and HLA in healthy donors. Sequencing used immunoSEQ multiplex PCR; TCRdb keeps in-frame clones, though not all of them. This table holds 140,000 to 150,000 clones, about 8.9% found once. Sequences were obtained from PBMCs. These receptors came from a man aged 45-65 years in good health and CMV-seronegative. The CDR3 runs from the conserved cysteine through the conserved F or W. The D gene is left open where the match is weak. Clone size is given for some rows only: seen once, a few or many times, or a class if the clone is expanded.

v_call,j_call,clone_size,d_call,cdr3_aa,cdr3_nt
TRBV6-1,TRBJ1-1,.,.,CASSLGSRVTEAFF,TGTGCCAGCAGTCTAGGGTCGAGGGTCACTGAAGCTTTCTTT
TRBV27,TRBJ1-2,.,TRBD1,CASSFPGQGRGYTF,TGTGCCAGCAGTTTTCCGGGACAGGGACGTGGCTACACCTTC
TRBV19,TRBJ1-2,few,TRBD1,CASSRQGVVYGYTF,TGTGCCAGTAGTCGACAGGGAGTAGTCTATGGCTACACCTTC
TRBV19,TRBJ2-3,few,.,CASSLIAPSSTDTQYF,TGTGCCAGTAGCCTCATCGCGCCGTCTAGCACAGATACGCAGTATTTT
TRBV7-2,TRBJ2-7,.,TRBD2,CASSKRGGPLEQYF,TGTGCCAGCAGCAAGCGGGGGGGCCCACTCGAGCAGTACTTC
TRBV4-1,TRBJ2-1,.,.,CASSQDGALGGNEQFF,TGCGCCAGCAGCCAAGATGGGGCTCTGGGGGGAAATGAGCAGTTCTTC
TRBV10-3,TRBJ1-1,.,.,CAISVRPQMNTEAFF,TGTGCCATCAGTGTCAGGCCCCAGATGAACACTGAAGCTTTCTTT
TRBV5-1,TRBJ2-7,.,TRBD2,CASSGGVRGGEQYF,TGCGCCAGCAGCGGGGGGGTCCGAGGAGGCGAGCAGTACTTC
TRBV4-1,TRBJ1-2,few,.,CASSQEGVGYGYTF,TGCGCCAGCAGCCAAGAAGGGGTTGGTTATGGTTACACCTTC
TRBV5-8,TRBJ1-2,.,.,CASSLVAGAAWGYTF,TGTGCCAGCAGCTTGGTTGCAGGGGCGGCGTGGGGCTACACCTTC
TRBV10-1,TRBJ2-3,.,.,CASSTYSTDTQYF,TGCGCCAGCAGTACCTATAGCACAGATACGCAGTATTTT
TRBV29-1,TRBJ2-2,few,.,CSVEDGNGNSEGTGELFF,TGCAGCGTTGAAGATGGAAACGGGAACTCTGAAGGCACCGGGGAGCTGTTTTTT
TRBV19,TRBJ1-6,.,.,CASRNPSGPYNSPLHF,TGTGCCAGTAGGAATCCATCGGGTCCCTATAATTCACCCCTCCACTTT
TRBV11-2,TRBJ1-2,.,.,CASSGVGGGYGYTF,TGTGCCAGCAGCGGAGTAGGGGGGGGTTATGGCTACACCTTC
TRBV2,TRBJ2-5,.,.,CASSEAAGWEQYF,TGTGCCAGCAGTGAGGCGGCTGGCTGGGAGCAGTACTTC
TRBV18,TRBJ1-1,few,.,CASSPGATEAFF,TGTGCCAGCTCACCCGGTGCCACTGAAGCTTTCTTT
TRBV19,TRBJ2-2,.,.,CASKIGSNTGELFF,TGTGCCAGTAAAATTGGTAGCAACACCGGGGAGCTGTTTTTT
TRBV1,TRBJ1-4,few,.,CTSSQGPGDRVGEKLFF,TGCACCAGCAGCCAAGGACCCGGGGACAGGGTTGGTGAAAAACTGTTTTTT
TRBV11-2,TRBJ2-7,.,.,CASSSDIQGYEQYF,TGTGCCAGCAGCTCCGATATACAGGGCTACGAGCAGTACTTC
TRBV30,TRBJ1-6,few,.,CAWTIRSSYNSPLHF,TGTGCCTGGACTATAAGGAGCTCCTATAATTCACCCCTCCACTTT
TRBV7-8,TRBJ2-3,.,TRBD1,CASSRAPGQAISDTQYF,TGTGCCAGCAGCAGAGCGCCGGGACAGGCGATTTCAGATACGCAGTATTTT
TRBV19,TRBJ1-6,few,.,CASSWGRGNNSPLHF,TGTGCCAGTAGTTGGGGCAGGGGTAATAATTCACCCCTCCACTTT
TRBV6-5,TRBJ2-3,few,TRBD2,CASSLAGGPDTQYF,TGTGCCAGCAGCCTAGCGGGGGGGCCAGATACGCAGTATTTT
TRBV2,TRBJ2-2,few,TRBD2,CASGGGEARRSGELFF,TGTGCCAGCGGCGGGGGTGAGGCGCGACGGTCCGGGGAGCTGTTTTTT
TRBV5-4,TRBJ1-6,.,TRBD1,CASSLPGQDNSPLHF,TGTGCCAGCAGCTTGCCGGGACAGGATAATTCACCCCTCCACTTT
TRBV10-3,TRBJ1-5,few,TRBD1,CAISVGQGARGNQPQHF,TGTGCCATCAGTGTTGGACAGGGGGCTAGAGGCAATCAGCCCCAGCATTTT
TRBV7-2,TRBJ2-7,.,.,CASSLAPGSSYEQYF,TGTGCCAGCAGCTTAGCCCCGGGTAGCTCCTACGAGCAGTACTTC
TRBV30,TRBJ1-2,.,TRBD1,CAWGTGILYGYTF,TGTGCCTGGGGGACAGGGATCCTCTATGGCTACACCTTC
TRBV7-9,TRBJ1-4,.,TRBD1,CASSVAKGAAGKLFF,TGTGCCAGCAGCGTCGCGAAGGGGGCAGCGGGAAAACTGTTTTTT
TRBV7-2,TRBJ1-1,.,.,CASSLIRERTEAFF,TGTGCCAGCAGCTTAATTCGCGAGAGGACTGAAGCTTTCTTT
TRBV7-3,TRBJ2-5,.,.,CASSLSPVAAATQYF,TGTGCCAGCAGCTTAAGTCCGGTCGCCGCGGCGACCCAGTACTTC
TRBV11-1,TRBJ2-5,.,TRBD2,CASTRGVAGMQETQYF,TGTGCCAGCACCCGAGGGGTAGCGGGGATGCAAGAGACCCAGTACTTC
TRBV11-3,TRBJ2-1,few,TRBD2,CASSHAGTSGNNEQFF,TGTGCCAGCAGCCACGCCGGGACTAGCGGAAACAATGAGCAGTTCTTC
TRBV7-8,TRBJ2-7,.,TRBD2,CASSDRGSREAYEQYF,TGTGCCAGCAGCGATCGGGGTTCGCGGGAGGCATACGAGCAGTACTTC
TRBV6-5,TRBJ2-1,few,.,CASRGLYNEQFF,TGTGCCAGCAGGGGGCTGTACAATGAGCAGTTCTTC
TRBV28,TRBJ2-1,few,.,CASSGSGSYNEQFF,TGTGCCAGCAGTGGGAGCGGATCCTACAATGAGCAGTTCTTC
TRBV30,TRBJ2-1,.,.,CAWSRRTGDSDEQFF,TGTGCCTGGAGTCGGCGTACGGGAGACTCCGATGAGCAGTTCTTC
TRBV7-6,TRBJ2-5,.,TRBD1,CVSSLVGGTGMPSETQYF,TGTGTCAGCAGCTTAGTGGGCGGGACAGGGATGCCTTCGGAGACCCAGTACTTC
TRBV28,TRBJ1-1,.,TRBD1,CASSFPGTANTEAFF,TGTGCCAGCAGTTTCCCCGGGACAGCGAACACTGAAGCTTTCTTT
TRBV30,TRBJ1-6,few,.,CAWRTEGSPLHF,TGTGCCTGGAGAACAGAGGGTTCACCCCTCCACTTT
TRBV2,TRBJ2-7,.,.,CASSDREDYEQYF,TGTGCCAGCAGTGACAGGGAGGACTACGAGCAGTACTTC
TRBV4-2,TRBJ2-7,.,TRBD1,CASSHGQGEYEQYF,TGTGCCAGCAGCCACGGACAGGGGGAATACGAGCAGTACTTC
TRBV4-1,TRBJ2-5,.,TRBD1,CASSQQGRTGTRVGRETQYF,TGCGCCAGCAGCCAACAGGGCAGGACAGGGACAAGAGTTGGTCGGGAGACCCAGTACTTC
TRBV9,TRBJ1-2,few,TRBD1,CASSPGGGNNYGYTF,TGTGCCAGCAGCCCCGGAGGGGGCAACAACTATGGCTACACCTTC
TRBV5-1,TRBJ1-5,few,.,CASSLEPGESNQPQHF,TGCGCCAGCAGCTTGGAGCCAGGGGAGAGCAATCAGCCCCAGCATTTT
TRBV11-2,TRBJ2-3,few,TRBD2,CASSLDLPSGGTDTQYF,TGTGCCAGCAGCTTAGATCTCCCTAGCGGGGGCACAGATACGCAGTATTTT
TRBV7-9,TRBJ2-3,.,.,CASSPTASTDTQYF,TGTGCCAGCAGCCCGACAGCGAGCACAGATACGCAGTATTTT
TRBV5-1,TRBJ2-1,.,TRBD2,CASSLVPGGPDEQFF,TGCGCCAGCAGCTTGGTTCCGGGAGGGCCCGATGAGCAGTTCTTC
TRBV30,TRBJ1-2,few,TRBD1,CAWSSQDRTVNYGYTF,TGTGCCTGGAGTTCCCAGGACAGGACTGTTAACTATGGCTACACCTTC
TRBV18,TRBJ1-6,.,TRBD1,CASSRDRDNSPLHF,TGTGCCAGCTCCCGAGACAGGGATAATTCACCCCTCCACTTT
TRBV28,TRBJ2-7,.,TRBD2,CASSFGHGGLRGQYF,TGTGCCAGCAGTTTTGGACATGGGGGACTACGAGGGCAGTACTTC
TRBV11-3,TRBJ2-3,many,TRBD2,CASSPGTSGSQDTQYF,TGTGCCAGCAGCCCCGGGACTAGCGGGAGTCAAGATACGCAGTATTTT
TRBV6-5,TRBJ2-3,few,.,CASNPGQTLGTQYF,TGTGCCAGCAACCCAGGACAGACTTTGGGTACGCAGTATTTT
TRBV5-1,TRBJ2-5,.,.,CASSLGGSGGQETQYF,TGCGCCAGCAGCTTGGGGGGGAGTGGAGGGCAAGAGACCCAGTACTTC